A selection of T cell receptor beta chains follows, all from one sample in a study of cytomegalovirus exposure and HLA in healthy donors. The assay was immunoSEQ multiplex PCR, and TCRdb's table has in-frame clones only and misses some. The data show fewer than 350,000 clones, 88% seen once. The sample taken for sequencing was PBMCs. The receptors shown here come from a woman between 18 and 29 years old in good health and CMV-seronegative. CDR3s include the opening cysteine and the closing phenylalanine or tryptophan.

V,J,CDR3
TRBV27,TRBJ1-1,CASSLMPGGTEAFF
TRBV5-6,TRBJ2-7,CASSWGTYEQYF
TRBV5-1,TRBJ1-2,CASSLMVGQGFGYTF
TRBV9,TRBJ2-3,CASSALGVGTDTQYF
TRBV29-1,TRBJ2-3,CSVEVAGGDDTQYF
TRBV19,TRBJ2-2,CASSIAAGGLNTGELFF
TRBV28,TRBJ2-2,CASTGGTGGTGELFF
TRBV13,TRBJ2-5,CASSFGETQYF
TRBV25-1,TRBJ2-3,CASSERTTTSTDTQYF
TRBV9,TRBJ2-7,CASSVATGDSYEQYF
TRBV28,TRBJ2-7,CASPPPGQGGEQYF
TRBV5-1,TRBJ2-6,CASSLWRVTPDTSGANVLTF
TRBV28,TRBJ1-2,CASSYPDRGGYGYTF
TRBV18,TRBJ1-2,CASSKLDRETAYTF
TRBV28,TRBJ1-5,CAGRDRALNQPQHF
TRBV2,TRBJ2-2,CASSDRPTGTGELFF